This T cell receptor (beta chain) comes out of a study of T cell responses to AZD1222 COVID-19 vaccine. Only in-frame clones appear in the TCRdb table, and some are missing; sequencing was by immunoSEQ multiplex PCR. The sample lists 25,000 to 35,000 clones, approximately 93% occurring once. Broader study findings: Regions 160-218 and 743-854 dominated among vaccine-associated CD4 TCRs spanning spike. Repertoires were collected only later (after the peak T cell response had occurred).

In the case of this clone: Its antigen is currently unknown.

This specimen consisted of peripheral blood, obtained on day 0 of AZD1222 vaccination. This receptor was identified in an adult in good health.

Here the CDR3 reads CASRRAGGNQPQHF. The CDR3 DNA reads as TGTGCCAGTAGGCGGGCCGGTGGGAATCAGCCCCAGCATTTT. The chain recombines TRBV19 with TRBJ1-5; no clear D. The CDR3 contains 14 residues. The V gene lost 6 bases and the J gene lost 4 bases, with 13 bases spanning the gap. Germline values: CDR1 LNHDA, CDR2 SQIVND (reference sequence).